This record covers a single TCR beta chain. What it binds is unknown. This entry comes from a study of cytomegalovirus exposure and HLA in healthy donors. Study observations and caveats: A later analysis reportedly found that, within productive TCRs, an Asian-associated ancestry cluster had fewer N-insertions than the mean observed across the approximately 700 donors. Immune exposure information available was restricted to CMV serostatus. TCR association rates varied by HLA locus in a later analysis, with DRB1 highest and HLA-C lowest.

13 Jbeta primers and 60 Vbeta primers were used for the PCR. Here immunoSEQ multiplex PCR was the method, and the copy in TCRdb shows in-frame clones only, minus some. The sample carries approximately 220,000 clones, 80% to 85% recorded once. This TCR derives from a boy aged 2 to 9 in good health and CMV-seronegative. The specimen was PBMCs.

CDR3 residues: CASSFRDIQYF. As DNA, the CDR3 is TGTGCCAGCAGCTTCAGGGACATTCAGTACTTC. V gene TRBV11-2 combines with J gene TRBJ2-4; a weak D match, TRBD1 (5 bases). V shed 3 bases and J shed 8 bases, with 5 bases lying between them. Germline loops: CDR1 SGHAT, CDR2 FQNNGV. The CDR3 runs 11 residues.